This T cell receptor beta chain was identified in a study of CD8 T cells in ankylosing spondylitis. General study findings and limits: Apparently characteristic of ankylosing spondylitis blood was a TCR beta motif (roughly eight highly homologous variants). Earlier work had already found some motif variants in reactive arthritis synovial fluid and blood.

A single record per CDR3 protein comes from TCRdb applying MiXCR to the 5' RACE reads. The repertoire consists of 750,000 to 850,000 distinct CDR3 sequences, with approximately 12% occurring once and the leading ten covering roughly 0.51%. In regard to this clonotype: The antigen is unknown.

Germline values: CDR1 DFQATT, CDR2 SNEGSKA (reference sequence). Unmatched junction bases numbered 2, after V lost 2 bases and J lost 2 bases. The length of the CDR3 is 13 residues. This clonotype was sampled from a male donor with ankylosing spondylitis. Sequencing was carried out using blood, either unsorted or a sorted T cell fraction (not recorded which). The gene calls are TRBV20-1 and TRBJ1-2, with 7 bases fitting TRBD1. The CDR3: CSARKQGNYGYTF. CDR3 nucleotides: TGCAGTGCTAGAAAACAGGGGAACTATGGCTACACCTTC.